These 27 T cell receptor beta chains were sequenced from one sample in a study of T cell responses to AZD1222 COVID-19 vaccine. The method was immunoSEQ multiplex PCR; TCRdb's version includes in-frame clones alone and lacks a portion of them. This sample has about 97,000 clones, with about 90% found just once. The input for sequencing was peripheral blood, taken 28 days after the second AZD1222 dose. The receptors originated from an adult who received the AZD1222 COVID-19 vaccine.

V is TRBV4-3 and J is TRBJ2-3; tentatively, D is TRBD2 (6 bases). Deletions cut 3 bases from V and 4 bases from J, with 11 bases between. Per germline, CDR1 LGHNA and CDR2 YSLEER. This CDR3 spans 14 amino acids. The CDR3 reads CASSQGGTADTQYF. CDR3 DNA: TGCGCCAGCAGCCAGGGGGGAACAGCAGATACGCAGTATTTT.

The chain links TRBV15 to TRBJ2-3; D might be TRBD1 or TRBD2, each matching 5 bases. Germline-derived CDR1 and CDR2 are LNHNV and YYDKDF (reference sequence). This CDR3 contains 15 residues. The ends were cut back, 5 bases at V and 2 bases at J, with 14 bases in the middle. CDR3: CATSEGTGFTDTQYF. The DNA of the CDR3 is TGTGCCACCAGCGAAGGGACGGGTTTCACAGATACGCAGTATTTT.

This clone has a handful of counts. The CDR3 nucleotides read TGTGCCAGCAGCGCCCTAGCGAGCCTTTACAATGAGCAGTTCTTC. It specifies CASSALASLYNEQFF. V gene TRBV9 combines with J gene TRBJ2-1; perhaps TRBD2 as D (6 bases). Per the germline V gene, CDR1 is SGDLS and CDR2 is YYNGEE. Trimming pared 3 bases from V and 4 bases from J, leaving 14 bases between. This CDR3 is 15 amino acids long.

This rearrangement joins TRBV19 to TRBJ2-2; the D gene could be TRBD1 or TRBD2 (5 bases each). V lost 6 bases and J 0 bases, leaving 20 bases between the germline ends. The germline CDR1 and CDR2 sequences are LNHDA and SQIVND (reference sequence). CDR3 size: 18 residues. This chain's CDR3 is CASRHLRSGTTNTGELFF. CDR3 nucleotide sequence: TGTGCCAGTAGACACTTAAGATCCGGGACGACGAACACCGGGGAGCTGTTTTTT.

The rearrangement joins TRBV27 to TRBJ1-3; possibly TRBD1 for D (5 bases). Germline V gene data show CDR1 as MNHEY and CDR2 as SMNVEV (reference sequence). The CDR3 spans 14 residues. V was cut by 5 bases and J by 8 bases, with 16 bases left in between. The CDR3 DNA follows: TGTGCCAGCAGTCGCCGGGGGGGGTGGCACACCATATATTTT. Translating gives CASSRRGGWHTIYF.

The CDR3 DNA follows: TGCGCCAGCAGCTTTGACCCACTTGACAGGGTTAATCAGCCCCAGCATTTT. It yields the protein CASSFDPLDRVNQPQHF. The genes are TRBV5-1 and TRBJ1-5, with 7 bases identical to TRBD1. The J segment lost 4 bases and the V segment lost 2 bases, leaving 12 bases of the junction unmatched. Germline lookup yields CDR1 SGHRS and CDR2 YFSETQ. This CDR3 has 17 residues.

The rearrangement uses TRBV7-2 and TRBJ2-3, with D possibly TRBD2 on 6 matching bases. Trimming removed 1 base from V and 2 bases from J, with 7 bases in between. Germline V gene sequence: CDR1 SGHTA, CDR2 FQGNSA. The CDR3 length is 14 residues. CDR3 DNA: TGTGCCAGCAGCTTAGGGGAGGTCACAGATACGCAGTATTTT. Translated, it gives CASSLGEVTDTQYF.

V gene TRBV5-5 combines with J gene TRBJ2-7; 14 positions agree with TRBD2. Losses at the gene ends were 0 bases for V and 2 bases for J; bases not matched to a gene: 1. The CDR3 spans 16 residues. Germline V gives CDR1 SGHKS, CDR2 YYEKEE (reference sequence). CDR3 DNA: TGTGCCAGCAGCTTGGTGACTAGCGGGAGGGCCTACGAGCAGTACTTC. Translated, it gives CASSLVTSGRAYEQYF.

This clone was seen only once. The chain recombines TRBV6-5 with TRBJ1-6, with D perhaps matching TRBD1 (5 bases). The CDR3 loop spans 13 amino acids. Trimming removed 6 bases at V and 7 bases at J, with 10 bases between. Per the germline V gene, CDR1 is MNHEY and CDR2 is SVGAGI. CDR3 in amino acids: CASRGTGNSPLHF. The CDR3 bases are TGTGCCAGCAGGGGGACGGGGAATTCACCCCTCCACTTT.

The V call is TRBV19, the J call TRBJ2-7, with D perhaps TRBD2 (6 bases). The V and J ends lost 6 bases and 2 bases respectively, with 17 bases between them. The CDR3 extends over 15 amino acids. Germline assignment: CDR1 LNHDA and CDR2 SQIVND (reference sequence). CDR3 protein: CASSDPSAGTYEQYF. The CDR3 DNA is TGTGCCAGTAGCGACCCCTCCGCGGGGACCTACGAGCAGTACTTC.

This chain joins TRBV19 and TRBJ1-5; perhaps TRBD1 as D (6 bases). CDR1 is LNHDA, CDR2 SQIVND, per germline (reference sequence). The V end was cut by 5 bases, the J end by 6 bases, with 11 bases between. The CDR3 covers 13 residues. The chain's CDR3 is CASSPGDGQPQHF. Here the CDR3 DNA reads TGTGCCAGTAGTCCAGGGGACGGTCAGCCCCAGCATTTT.

J is TRBJ1-4 and V is TRBV27, with 7 bases aligning to TRBD1. The germline V gene encodes CDR1 MNHEY and CDR2 SMNVEV (reference sequence). The CDR3 length is 16 residues. After removal of 3 bases from V and 7 bases from J, the junction contained 11 bases not matched to a gene. The CDR3 loop reads CASSFSAGGLGEKLFF. The CDR3 coding sequence is TGTGCCAGCAGTTTCTCGGCAGGGGGTCTGGGTGAAAAACTGTTTTTT.

The chain recombines TRBV5-1 with TRBJ2-7; 7 nucleotides match TRBD1. With V trimmed by 3 bases and J by 4 bases, 7 bases remained unmatched. The germline V gene has CDR1 SGHRS and CDR2 YFSETQ. The CDR3 covers 14 residues. The CDR3 loop reads CASSSQQGSYEQYF. DNA of the CDR3: TGCGCCAGCAGCTCTCAACAGGGGTCGTACGAGCAGTACTTC.

This clone came up many times. The gene calls are TRBV30 and TRBJ1-2; D is undetermined. The CDR3 spans 13 residues. V lost 4 bases to trimming and J lost 6 bases, with 15 bases between them. Per the germline V gene, CDR1 is GTSNPN and CDR2 is SVGIG (reference sequence). The CDR3 sequence is CAWNKLGSHGYTF. The CDR3 DNA follows: TGTGCCTGGAACAAATTGGGGTCCCATGGCTACACCTTC.

The rearrangement joins TRBV6-1 to TRBJ1-5; D not resolved. V gave up 0 bases and J gave up 7 bases, with 16 bases separating them. The CDR3 extends over 16 amino acids. Germline CDR1 reads MNHNS; CDR2 reads SASEGT. The chain's CDR3 is CASSEALSGFGQPQHF. The CDR3 nucleotides read TGTGCCAGCAGTGAAGCGCTAAGCGGGTTTGGGCAGCCCCAGCATTTT.

The gene calls are TRBV19 and TRBJ2-2; TRBD1 is a possible D gene (6 bases). V was pared by 6 bases and J by 2 bases, with 13 bases between. The CDR3 runs to 15 residues. Per germline, CDR1 LNHDA and CDR2 SQIVND (reference sequence). The CDR3 region is CASSKVDSNTGELFF. As DNA, the CDR3 is TGTGCCAGTAGCAAAGTGGACAGCAACACCGGGGAGCTGTTTTTT.

The chain joins TRBV13 to TRBJ2-7; 11 bases align to TRBD2. Germline V CDR1 and CDR2: PRHDT, FYEKMQ (reference sequence). This CDR3 is built from 15 residues. V trimming: 4 bases; J trimming: 0 bases; junction bases outside the gene matches: 2. Here the CDR3 DNA reads TGTGCCAGCAGCTCGGGACTAGCGGCCTCCTACGAGCAGTACTTC. This encodes CASSSGLAASYEQYF.

The J gene is TRBJ2-2, the V gene TRBV24-1, with 9 bases that match TRBD1. Germline CDR1 is KGHDR and CDR2 is SFDVKD. CDR3 length: 16 residues. V lost 3 bases, J lost 6 bases, and 7 bases stayed unmatched. The CDR3 sequence is CATSDPGQGGSGELFF. CDR3 DNA sequence: TGTGCCACCAGTGATCCGGGACAGGGAGGGTCCGGGGAGCTGTTTTTT.

Only a few counts were recorded for this clone. This chain links TRBV10-3 with TRBJ2-1; D gene uncertain. Looked up from germline, CDR1 is ENHRY and CDR2 is SYGVKD. The germline V and J ends were trimmed by 6 bases and 0 bases, with 12 bases remaining between them. This CDR3 has 15 residues. CDR3: CAISIDVSSYNEQFF. Here the CDR3 DNA reads TGTGCCATCAGCATTGACGTGAGCTCCTACAATGAGCAGTTCTTC.

The chain carries TRBV14 and TRBJ2-7; unclear D gene. Germline values: CDR1 SGHDN, CDR2 FVKESK. This CDR3 contains 13 residues. V lost 4 bases and J 7 bases, leaving 14 bases between the germline ends. The CDR3 sequence: CASSPRPWGEQYF. The CDR3 bases are TGTGCCAGCAGCCCGAGACCGTGGGGTGAGCAGTACTTC.

The chain joins TRBV28 to TRBJ1-5; 10 positions match TRBD1. With V trimmed by 5 bases and J by 6 bases, 4 bases remained unmatched. The length of the CDR3 is 14 residues. CDR1 is MDHEN and CDR2 is SYDVKM in the germline V gene. The CDR3 coding sequence is TGTGCCAGCAGTCGTAGACAGGGGGCTCAGCCCCAGCATTTT. This gives the protein CASSRRQGAQPQHF.

The chain employs TRBV2 and TRBJ2-5; tentatively, D is TRBD1 or TRBD2 (6 bases each). The V and J ends lost 2 bases and 6 bases respectively, with 16 bases between them. CDR3 length: 15 residues. Germline CDR1 and CDR2: SNHLY and FYNNEI. The CDR3 here is CASSELGGARKTQYF. The CDR3, as DNA: TGTGCCAGCAGTGAACTGGGGGGCGCTAGGAAGACCCAGTACTTC.

This rearrangement joins TRBV11-2 to TRBJ1-1; perhaps TRBD1 as D (5 bases). Germline CDR1 and CDR2: SGHAT and FQNNGV. The CDR3 covers 14 residues. V was trimmed by 0 bases and J by 4 bases, leaving 9 bases between them. The CDR3, as DNA: TGTGCCAGCAGCTTAGAGCTCGGGGGCACTGAAGCTTTCTTT. This codes for CASSLELGGTEAFF.

This rearrangement joins TRBV5-6 to TRBJ2-3, with D perhaps being TRBD1 or TRBD2 (5 bases each). The germline gives CDR1 SGHDT, CDR2 YYEEEE. Trimming cost V 1 base and J 9 bases, with 18 bases left between them. CDR3 length: 15 residues. CDR3 loop: CASSLWGPTSGTQYF. The DNA of the CDR3 is TGTGCCAGCAGCTTGTGGGGACCGACTTCAGGCACGCAGTATTTT.

The chain uses TRBV30 and TRBJ2-3; D possibly corresponds to TRBD2 (5 bases). V lost 4 bases to trimming and J lost 2 bases, with 13 bases between them. Germline V gives CDR1 GTSNPN, CDR2 SVGIG (reference sequence). The CDR3 is made up of 14 amino acids. CDR3 bases: TGTGCCTGGACGCGAGGGATACACACAGATACGCAGTATTTT. This gives the protein CAWTRGIHTDTQYF.

This rearrangement joins TRBV7-2 to TRBJ2-5, with TRBD1 identical over 11 bases. The CDR3 is 15 amino acids. Looked up from germline, CDR1 is SGHTA and CDR2 is FQGNSA. V lost 3 bases, J lost 4 bases, and 4 bases stayed unmatched. In nucleotides, the CDR3 is TGTGCCAGCAGCTTCTCCGGGACAGGGGGAGAGACCCAGTACTTC. Its translation is CASSFSGTGGETQYF. Combining the CDR3 with reference TRBV7-2 and TRBJ2-5 gives the whole variable domain GAGVSQSPSNKVTEKGKDVELRCDPISGHTALYWYRQSLGQGLEFLIYFQGNSAPDKSGLPSDRFSAERTGGSVSTLTIQRTQQEDSAVYLCASSFSGTGGETQYFGPGTRLLVL.

The chain couples TRBV27 to TRBJ2-1; weak D call: TRBD1 (6 bases). V lost 3 bases and J 2 bases, leaving 11 bases between the germline ends. CDR1 MNHEY and CDR2 SMNVEV come from the germline V gene (reference sequence). The CDR3 runs 15 residues. CDR3 amino acids: CASSLGALAYNEQFF. As DNA, the CDR3 is TGTGCCAGCAGTTTGGGGGCCCTTGCCTACAATGAGCAGTTCTTC.